This TCR beta chain was obtained from a study of CD8+CD57+ T cells in acquired aplastic anemia. At the level of the study: Across the sorted CD4+ and CD8+ cells, DNA amounts averaged approximately 3 ug. The study's findings and limits: Any difference that existed in CD8+ Simpson's diversity between patients and controls was not significant. In common between the patients and the controls were more than 25 CD8+ CDR3 sequences.

The TCR beta profiling, which covered VDJ combination and CDR3 sequence, was carried out using genomic DNA as the template. Each CDR3 protein gets one entry after TCRdb re-called the reads with MiXCR. Of hundreds of thousands of distinct CDR3 sequences in the sample, 70% to 85% are singletons; the top ten hold around 40%. On this clonotype: What it binds is not known.

The CDR3 extends over 14 amino acids. The V end lost 3 bases, the J end lost 13 bases, and 21 bases lay between the germline ends. CDR1 and CDR2 from the germline V gene are SGDLS and YYNGEE. By flow cytometry, patients selected for sequencing had shown an expansion of CD8+CD57+ cells. The gene calls are TRBV9 and TRBJ2-3; a possible D gene is TRBD2 (7 bases). The clonotype was recovered from a human donor with aplastic anemia. Sequenced sample: sorted CD4+, CD8+, or CD8+CD57+ T cells (not recorded which) from PBMCs. CDR3 coding DNA: TGTGCCAGCAGCGGACAAGGGGGGGACCGGGGGAAGTATTTT. Amino acid sequence: CASSGQGGDRGKYF.